This T cell receptor beta chain was recovered during a study of T cells in Graves' hyperthyroidism and ophthalmopathy. The source material, RNA transcripts, was used to amplify TCR beta CDR3 regions. An initial round of RT-PCR targeting the TCR CDR3 relied on the HTBI primer set. TCRdb analysed the multiplex PCR reads with MiXCR anew, one entry per CDR3 protein. The table records about 600,000 distinct CDR3 sequences, approximately 14% of them present only once. This CDR3 comprises 13 residues. Trimming took 10 bases from V and 3 from J, leaving 16 bases between them. Germline CDR1 reads MNHEY; CDR2 reads SVGEGT. The authors took PBMCs from 7.5 to 10 ml fresh peripheral blood. This clonotype has a handful of counts.

This TCR was recovered from a woman aged 18-29 years with Graves' ophthalmopathy. Specimen: blood. The gene calls are TRBV6-2 or TRBV6-3 and TRBJ2-7; the D gene could be TRBD1 or TRBD2 (6 bases each). CDR3 region: CATKGGGIYEQYF. The CDR3 region has the DNA TGTGCCACTAAGGGGGGCGGAATCTACGAGCAGTACTTC.